The rows below give T cell receptor beta chains drawn from one sample of a study of blood T cell repertoires in COVID-19. The data were produced by immunoSEQ multiplex PCR, yet TCRdb's version contains in-frame clones alone and is incomplete. The table has 100,000 to 150,000 clones, roughly four fifths seen once. Source material: peripheral blood. The receptors derive from a man aged 30 to 45 with COVID-19, enrolled during active disease. Each CDR3 is given with its conserved first and last residue. Fields, in order: V gene, D gene, J gene, clone size, CDR3 DNA, CDR3 protein. A D gene is named only where the DNA matches it firmly. Some rows have no size entry. The others give once, few or many, or a class for an expanded clone.

>TRBV28|NA|TRBJ2-7|once
TGTGCCAGCAGCCCATTGGGGTCCAGGGTCCTCTACGAGCAGTACTTC
CASSPLGSRVLYEQYF
>TRBV4-1|TRBD1|TRBJ1-6|NA
TGCGCCAGCAGCCGCGGACAGGGGCCAGGAGGGCCCCTCCACTTT
CASSRGQGPGGPLHF
>TRBV18|TRBD1|TRBJ2-5|NA
TGTGCCAGCTCACAGACAGGGGAGACCCAGTACTTC
CASSQTGETQYF
>TRBV7-9|NA|TRBJ1-1|NA
TGTGCCAGCAGCCCGACAGGAAACACTGAAGCTTTCTTT
CASSPTGNTEAFF
>TRBV4-1|NA|TRBJ1-2|NA
TGCGCCAGCAGCCAGGCAGGGATCGAAGCTGGCTACACCTTC
CASSQAGIEAGYTF
>TRBV9|NA|TRBJ1-1|NA
TGTGCCAGCAGCCCCCAGTCATGGTCTGAAGCTTTCTTT
CASSPQSWSEAFF
>TRBV28|NA|TRBJ2-1|NA
TGTGCCACCACACTTCCACAGGGCCGTAATGAGCAGTTCTTC
CATTLPQGRNEQFF
>TRBV7-8|TRBD1|TRBJ1-2|NA
TGTGCCAGCAGGGCCAGGGGGCTACCTTCGGCTGGTGGCTACACCTTC
CASRARGLPSAGGYTF
>TRBV19|NA|TRBJ1-5|few
TGTGCCAGTAGCATATCAGGGGGCAATCAGCCCCAGCATTTT
CASSISGGNQPQHF
>TRBV6-5|NA|TRBJ1-4|NA
TGTGCCAGCAACAGACGCGATGAAAAACTGTTTTTT
CASNRRDEKLFF
>TRBV7-3|NA|TRBJ2-3|NA
TGTGCCAGCAGCTTAATGGGTGGACAACCCAGGATCCCAGATACGCAGTATTTT
CASSLMGGQPRIPDTQYF
>TRBV3-1/TRBV3-2|NA|TRBJ1-3|NA
TGTGCCAGCAGCTTTAGGGGTGGAAACACCATATATTTT
CASSFRGGNTIYF
>TRBV7-9|NA|TRBJ1-5|NA
TGTGCCAGCAGCACAACAGGGAAAGGAAGGAATCAGCCCCAGCATTTT
CASSTTGKGRNQPQHF
>TRBV7-3|NA|TRBJ2-3|NA
TGTGCCAGCAGCTTAACGGGTAGCGGCTTGGATACGCAGTATTTT
CASSLTGSGLDTQYF
>TRBV5-1|TRBD2|TRBJ2-3|NA
TGCGCCAGCAGCTTGGGTCCTAGCGGGTTCACAGATACGCAGTATTTT
CASSLGPSGFTDTQYF
>TRBV29-1|TRBD1|TRBJ2-5|NA
TGCAGCGCCGGACAGGGGTTTCGAGAGACCCAGTACTTC
CSAGQGFRETQYF
>TRBV7-2|NA|TRBJ1-5|NA
TGTGCCAGCAGCCAGAGGGGGGGAGGCAATCAGCCCCAGCATTTT
CASSQRGGGNQPQHF
>TRBV5-1|TRBD1|TRBJ1-1|NA
TGCGCCAGCGTCCTGACCCCGACAGGGGACACTGAAGCTTTCTTT
CASVLTPTGDTEAFF
>TRBV9|NA|TRBJ1-1|few
TGTGCCAGCACCCCGGCTACTAACAGGGCCTCTGAAGCTTTCTTT
CASTPATNRASEAFF
>TRBV28|TRBD1|TRBJ2-1|NA
TGTGCCAGCAACTGGGGACAGACGAGAAATGAGCAGTTCTTC
CASNWGQTRNEQFF
>TRBV6-5|NA|TRBJ2-2|NA
TGTGCCAGCACCAGGGACACCGGGGAGCTGTTTTTT
CASTRDTGELFF
>TRBV4-2|NA|TRBJ1-2|NA
TGTGCCAGCAGCCGAGAAGAGGGCCGAGTCTATGGCTACACCTTC
CASSREEGRVYGYTF
>TRBV9|NA|TRBJ2-2|NA
TGTGCCAGCAGCGTGGGAGGAGGGAACACCGGGGAGCTGTTTTTT
CASSVGGGNTGELFF
>TRBV14|TRBD1|TRBJ1-1|NA
TGTGCCAGCAGCCCAAAGGACAGGACCATGAACACTGAAGCTTTCTTT
CASSPKDRTMNTEAFF
>TRBV25-1|TRBD1|TRBJ2-1|NA
TGTGCCAGCAGTCTGGACAGGGGCTACAATGAGCAGTTCTTC
CASSLDRGYNEQFF
>TRBV11-3|TRBD2|TRBJ2-2|NA
TGTGCCAGCAGCTCGGGACTAGCGGCCTCGGGCGGGGAGCTGTTTTTT
CASSSGLAASGGELFF
>TRBV28|NA|TRBJ1-1|NA
TGTGCCAGCAGTTTCTGGGAGGGGACCACGAACACTGAAGCTTTCTTT
CASSFWEGTTNTEAFF
>TRBV10-3|TRBD1|TRBJ1-1|NA
TGTGCAACAGGTACAGGGGTGGGCACTGAAGCTTTCTTT
CATGTGVGTEAFF
>TRBV19|TRBD1|TRBJ1-6|NA
TGTGCCAGTAGTAGACAGGGTAAAGAAGGGTCCTATAATTCACCCCTCCACTTT
CASSRQGKEGSYNSPLHF
>TRBV19|TRBD1|TRBJ2-1|NA
TGTGCCAGTAGTATTTGGACAGGGGGTGATGAGCAGTTCTTC
CASSIWTGGDEQFF
>TRBV30|NA|TRBJ2-7|few
TGTGCCTCCTCCCGACAGTCCTACGAGCAGTACTTC
CASSRQSYEQYF
>TRBV6-5|TRBD2|TRBJ2-1|NA
TGTGCCAGCAGGATGACTAGCGGGGGTTACAATGAGCAGTTCTTC
CASRMTSGGYNEQFF
>TRBV25-1|NA|TRBJ1-6|once
TGTGCCAGCAGTGCAGGACACAACTCCTATAATTCACCCCTCCACTTT
CASSAGHNSYNSPLHF
>TRBV7-2|TRBD1|TRBJ2-3|once
TGTGCCAGCAGCATCAGGGGGCGGGGCACAGATACGCAGTATTTT
CASSIRGRGTDTQYF